Given below is one TCR beta chain in context. The CDR3 is 15 amino acids. CDR1 SEHNR and CDR2 FQNEAQ come from the germline V gene (reference sequence). J was trimmed by 4 bases and V by 9 bases; bases with no gene match: 12. The data were obtained in a study of blood T cell repertoires in COVID-19. Study-wide context: T cells, B-cell-depleted T cells, or PBMCs supplied cDNA or gDNA.

Original handling: Quantification of nucleated cells was approximated via reference gene primer amplification. Sequencing used immunoSEQ multiplex PCR; TCRdb keeps in-frame clones, though not all of them. The DNA gave D and trimming, while V, J and clone size come from that table. The sample records 240,000 or so clones, 85% to 90% being singletons. Sequenced: peripheral blood. This chain connects TRBV7-9 to TRBJ2-7; 10 bases match TRBD1. The TCR sequence derives from a man aged 55 to 69 with acute or convalescent COVID-19. CDR3 amino acids: CASTPGGQGQYEQYF. The CDR3 region has the DNA TGTGCCAGTACCCCGGGGGGACAGGGGCAATACGAGCAGTACTTC.